The 10 T cell receptor beta chains below all came from one sample that was sequenced in a study of T cells in localized non-small cell lung cancer. Generated by immunoSEQ multiplex PCR, the TCRdb table keeps only in-frame clones and is missing some. The data contain around 15,000 clones, 87% of them singletons. The sample here was peripheral blood mononuclear cells, taken before any cancer treatment. The receptors here all came from a male donor aged 60 or older with stage II lung adenocarcinoma.

CDR3 bases: TGTGCCAGCGGTCAAACAGGGTTGGGGCAGCCCCAGCATTTT. This encodes CASGQTGLGQPQHF. This sequence joins TRBV28 and TRBJ1-5; TRBD1 might be the D (6 bases). V lost 8 bases to trimming and J lost 7 bases, with 18 bases between them. The CDR3 length is 14 residues. Per germline, CDR1 MDHEN and CDR2 SYDVKM. Variable domain in full (rest from reference TRBV28 and TRBJ1-5): DVKVTQSSRYLVKRTGEKVFLECVQDMDHENMFWYRQDPGLGLRLIYFSYDVKMKEKGDIPEGYSVSREKKERFSLILESASTNQTSMYLCASGQTGLGQPQHFGDGTRLSIL.

This chain links TRBV6-1 with TRBJ1-3; D gene uncertain. V was clipped by 8 bases and J by 4 bases, with 6 bases between them. There are 11 residues in the CDR3. CDR1 MNHNS and CDR2 SASEGT come from the germline V gene. CDR3 residues: CASGVGNTIYF. The CDR3 DNA reads TGTGCCAGCGGGGTCGGAAACACCATATATTTT.

As DNA, the CDR3 is TGTGCCAGCTTCTCCCCTGCTGGAAACACCATATATTTT. Residues: CASFSPAGNTIYF. The chain combines TRBV19 with TRBJ1-3; D is undetermined. Germline values: CDR1 LNHDA, CDR2 SQIVND (reference sequence). With 9 bases removed from V and 2 bases from J, the gap between germline ends came to 11 bases. CDR3 size: 13 residues.

The rearrangement joins TRBV5-6 to TRBJ2-2; D is possibly TRBD2 (5 bases). This CDR3 comprises 16 residues. The V and J ends lost 4 bases and 4 bases respectively, with 17 bases between them. Per germline, CDR1 SGHDT and CDR2 YYEEEE. Written as DNA, the CDR3 is TGTGCCAGCAGCCGATCAGGAGGAGTCGGCACCGGGGAGCTGTTTTTT. Translation: CASSRSGGVGTGELFF.

This clone was recorded only once. This sequence joins TRBV5-4 and TRBJ2-3; 7 bases fit TRBD2. The V gene's germline CDR1 is SGHNT and CDR2 YYREEE (reference sequence). V was pared by 4 bases and J by 4 bases, with 6 bases of the junction left unmatched. CDR3 length: 14 amino acids. The CDR3 loop reads CASSLGLGSDTQYF. CDR3 DNA: TGTGCCAGCAGCCTCGGACTAGGATCAGATACGCAGTATTTT.

A few counts support this clone. The CDR3 sequence: CASRTFTGSGGMNTEAFF. For the CDR3, the DNA is TGTGCCAGTAGGACCTTTACAGGGAGTGGTGGGATGAACACTGAAGCTTTCTTT. The V call is TRBV19, the J call TRBJ1-1, with D tentatively TRBD1 (6 bases). The V and J ends lost 6 bases and 0 bases respectively, with 23 bases between them. From germline, CDR1 is LNHDA and CDR2 SQIVND (reference sequence). The CDR3 length is 18 residues.

The chain is built from TRBV11-2 and TRBJ1-1; D perhaps matches TRBD1 (5 bases). The V gene lost 3 bases and the J gene lost 1 base, with 9 bases spanning the gap. This CDR3 region has 14 residues. Germline CDR1 SGHAT, CDR2 FQNNGV. DNA of the CDR3: TGTGCCAGCAGCTTTAGAGGGACGAACACTGAAGCTTTCTTT. As protein: CASSFRGTNTEAFF.

This rearrangement joins TRBV5-1 to TRBJ2-1, with 10 positions matching TRBD2. Germline CDR1 and CDR2: SGHRS and YFSETQ. With 6 bases clipped from V and 10 bases from J, the junction kept 7 bases outside the gene matches. This CDR3 is built from 13 residues. The CDR3 DNA is TGCGCCAGCACCAGACCGGGACTAGCGGAGCAGTTCTTC. This codes for CASTRPGLAEQFF.

The rearrangement links TRBV28 to TRBJ1-5, with D maybe TRBD1 (6 bases). Trimming removed 3 bases at V and 4 bases at J, with 16 bases between. The CDR3 runs 16 residues. Germline V gene data show CDR1 as MDHEN and CDR2 as SYDVKM. Here the CDR3 reads CASSFAGRGSNQPQHF. CDR3 nucleotide sequence: TGTGCCAGCAGTTTTGCAGGGAGGGGGTCGAATCAGCCCCAGCATTTT.

This clone was detected once. The genes are TRBV9 and TRBJ1-3; D unclear. The V end was cut by 1 base, the J end by 0 bases, with 14 bases between. Germline values: CDR1 SGDLS, CDR2 YYNGEE. The CDR3 length is 17 residues. The CDR3 sequence: CASSVRADGTSGNTIYF. The CDR3 nucleotides read TGTGCCAGCAGCGTAAGGGCCGACGGCACCTCTGGAAACACCATATATTTT.